One and the same sample provided the 13 T cell receptor beta chains below, sequenced in a study of T cell responses to AZD1222 COVID-19 vaccine. The data were produced by immunoSEQ multiplex PCR, yet TCRdb's version contains in-frame clones alone and is incomplete. The sample lists approximately 110,000 clones, approximately 96% occurring once. The material sequenced was peripheral blood, taken on day 0 of AZD1222 vaccination. The receptor set was obtained from an adult in good health.

The chain has TRBV7-2 and TRBJ1-2, with 9 bases identical to TRBD1. Losses at the gene ends were 7 bases for V and 0 bases for J; bases not matched to a gene: 6. Germline lookup yields CDR1 SGHTA and CDR2 FQGNSA. CDR3 length equals 15 residues. This CDR3 reads CASTNRDRANYGYTF. In DNA form, the CDR3 reads TGTGCCAGCACAAACCGGGACAGGGCTAACTATGGCTACACCTTC.

The chain recombines TRBV30 with TRBJ1-2; weak D call: TRBD1 (5 bases). The germline gives CDR1 GTSNPN, CDR2 SVGIG (reference sequence). CDR3 length equals 13 residues. V was trimmed by 5 bases and J by 2 bases, leaving 12 bases between them. CDR3 nucleotide sequence: TGTGCCTGGGCCGGGGAGGGGAACTATGGCTACACCTTC. It specifies CAWAGEGNYGYTF.

CDR3 nucleotide sequence: TGTGCCAGCAGCTTGAGACAGGGGTTGACTGGGGCCAACGTCCTGACTTTC. Its protein product is CASSLRQGLTGANVLTF. The J gene is TRBJ2-6, the V gene TRBV7-6; 8 bases fit TRBD1. The CDR3 length is 17 residues. The germline V gene has CDR1 SGHVS and CDR2 FNYEAQ. After removal of 3 bases from V and 2 bases from J, the junction contained 6 bases not matched to a gene.

V and J are TRBV30 and TRBJ1-6; 9 bases line up with TRBD1. V trimming: 5 bases; J trimming: 7 bases; junction bases outside the gene matches: 9. CDR1 is GTSNPN, CDR2 SVGIG, per germline (reference sequence). The CDR3 spans 15 residues. CDR3 in DNA: TGTGCCTGGGAGTTAAAAGGACAGGGGAATTCACCCCTCCACTTT. Protein sequence: CAWELKGQGNSPLHF. Full variable domain (missing parts from reference TRBV30 and TRBJ1-6): SQTIHQWPATLVQPVGSPLSLECTVEGTSNPNLYWYRQAAGRGLQLLFYSVGIGQISSEVPQNLSASRPQDRQFILSSKKLLLSDSGFYLCAWELKGQGNSPLHFGNGTRLTVT.

This sequence joins TRBV4-3 and TRBJ1-1; possibly TRBD1 for D (5 bases). Trimming shortened V by 0 bases and J by 0 bases, and 8 bases separated the two germline ends. Germline V gene data show CDR1 as LGHNA and CDR2 as YSLEER. The CDR3 consists of 15 residues. As DNA, the CDR3 is TGCGCCAGCAGCCAAGACTCAGGGCTGAACACTGAAGCTTTCTTT. Translated: CASSQDSGLNTEAFF.

The chain couples TRBV6-6 to TRBJ1-1, with a tentative D call TRBD1 (6 bases). The CDR3 sequence is 12 residues long. From germline, CDR1 is MNHNY and CDR2 SVGAGI (reference sequence). This CDR3 reads CRHGQMNTEAFF. CDR3 in DNA: TGTCGACACGGACAGATGAACACTGAAGCTTTCTTT.

The chain links TRBV15 to TRBJ1-2; possibly TRBD1 for D (6 bases). CDR3 length equals 14 residues. CDR1 and CDR2 (germline): LNHNV, YYDKDF (reference sequence). V was shortened by 0 bases and J by 8 bases, with 13 bases between the two germline ends. CDR3 in DNA: TGTGCCACCAGCAGAGATCTGGCAGGGGAGGGCTACACCTTC. It codes for CATSRDLAGEGYTF.

This chain connects TRBV2 to TRBJ2-3; 7 positions match TRBD1. Looked up from germline, CDR1 is SNHLY and CDR2 is FYNNEI. The CDR3 totals 15 residues. Trimming took 6 bases from V and 2 from J; bases not matched to a gene: 8. The CDR3 bases are TGTGCCAGCAGCGCCTGGGACAGATACACAGATACGCAGTATTTT. The encoded protein is CASSAWDRYTDTQYF.

The V call is TRBV10-1, the J call TRBJ2-1, with TRBD2 identical over 9 bases. J lost 0 bases, V lost 5 bases, and 14 bases had no gene match. Per the germline V gene, CDR1 is WNHNN and CDR2 is SYGVQD (reference sequence). The CDR3 has 19 residues. In DNA, the CDR3 is TGCGCCAGCAGTCGCTCGCTAGATAGCGGGAGTCTCTCCTACAATGAGCAGTTCTTC. This codes for CASSRSLDSGSLSYNEQFF.

The chain combines TRBV4-3 with TRBJ1-3; TRBD1 is a possible D gene (6 bases). V shed 0 bases and J shed 2 bases, with 11 bases lying between them. Germline V gives CDR1 LGHNA, CDR2 YSLEER. The CDR3 loop spans 16 amino acids. The CDR3 DNA follows: TGCGCCAGCAGCCAAGATGGAGGGGACACTGGAAACACCATATATTTT. Residues: CASSQDGGDTGNTIYF.

This clone was seen only once. The chain joins TRBV6-5 to TRBJ1-1; D is unclear. Trimming took 1 base from V and 5 from J, leaving 8 bases between them. The CDR3 totals 13 residues. Germline V gene data show CDR1 as MNHEY and CDR2 as SVGAGI. CDR3 protein: CASSYYGGTEAFF. CDR3 sequence (DNA): TGTGCCAGCAGTTACTACGGAGGGACTGAAGCTTTCTTT.

J is TRBJ1-2 and V is TRBV6-4, with D perhaps matching TRBD1 (6 bases). V was clipped by 0 bases and J by 5 bases, with 7 bases between them. CDR3 length: 13 amino acids. Germline V CDR1 and CDR2: MRHNA, SNTAGT. DNA for the CDR3: TGTGCCAGCAGTGACTCCGGGACATATGGCTACACCTTC. Its protein is CASSDSGTYGYTF.

This clone was found once. The CDR3 DNA reads TGCGCCAGCAGCCTCGGGACTCCGAGCTCCTACGAGCAGTACTTC. Its translation is CASSLGTPSSYEQYF. This rearrangement joins TRBV5-1 to TRBJ2-7; possibly TRBD2 for D (6 bases). The CDR3 is made up of 15 amino acids. V was pared by 4 bases and J by 0 bases, with 14 bases between. Germline V gene sequence: CDR1 SGHRS, CDR2 YFSETQ.